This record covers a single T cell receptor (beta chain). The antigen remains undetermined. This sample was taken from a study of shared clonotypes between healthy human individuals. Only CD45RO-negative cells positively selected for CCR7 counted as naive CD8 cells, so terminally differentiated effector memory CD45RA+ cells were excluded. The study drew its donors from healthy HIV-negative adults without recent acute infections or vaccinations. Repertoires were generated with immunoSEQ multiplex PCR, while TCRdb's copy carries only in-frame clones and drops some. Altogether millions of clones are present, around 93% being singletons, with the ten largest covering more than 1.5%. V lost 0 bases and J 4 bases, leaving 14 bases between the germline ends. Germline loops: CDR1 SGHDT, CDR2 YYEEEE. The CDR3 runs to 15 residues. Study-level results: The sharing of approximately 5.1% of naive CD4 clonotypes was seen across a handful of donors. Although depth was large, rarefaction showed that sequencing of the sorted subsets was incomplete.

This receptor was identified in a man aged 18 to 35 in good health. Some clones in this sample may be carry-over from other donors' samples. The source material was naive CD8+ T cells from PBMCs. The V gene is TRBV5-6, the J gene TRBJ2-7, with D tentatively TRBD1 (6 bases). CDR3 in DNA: TGTGCCAGCAGCTTGGAAAGGGACACCACTTACGAGCAGTACTTC. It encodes CASSLERDTTYEQYF.